This T cell receptor (beta chain) is drawn from a study of blood T cell repertoires in COVID-19. In germline, CDR1 is KGHSH, CDR2 LQKENI. This CDR3 has 17 residues. Trimming pared 3 bases from V and 2 bases from J, leaving 17 bases between. This table comes from immunoSEQ multiplex PCR, and its TCRdb copy is limited to in-frame clones, with some not included. The sample shows around 250,000 clones, approximately 86% of them seen only once. The rearrangement uses TRBV18 and TRBJ1-5; the D gene is possibly TRBD1 (6 bases). The sequencing sample was made of peripheral blood. The sequence was collected from a woman between 70 and 85 years old with active or convalescent COVID-19. The CDR3: CASSPLEQGVGNQPQHF. For the CDR3, the DNA is TGTGCCAGCTCACCGCTCGAACAGGGAGTCGGCAATCAGCCCCAGCATTTT.